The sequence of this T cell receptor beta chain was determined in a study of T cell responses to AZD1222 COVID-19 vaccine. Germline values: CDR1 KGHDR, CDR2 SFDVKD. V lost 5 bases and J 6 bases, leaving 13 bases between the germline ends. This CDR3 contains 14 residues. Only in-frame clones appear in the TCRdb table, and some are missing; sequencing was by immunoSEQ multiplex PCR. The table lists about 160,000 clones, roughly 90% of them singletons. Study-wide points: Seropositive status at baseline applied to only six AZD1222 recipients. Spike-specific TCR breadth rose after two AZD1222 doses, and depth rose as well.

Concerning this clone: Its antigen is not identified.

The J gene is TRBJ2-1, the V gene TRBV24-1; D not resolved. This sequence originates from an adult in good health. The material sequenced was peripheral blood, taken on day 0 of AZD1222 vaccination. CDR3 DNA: TGTGCCACCAGTGGGCTCCCTTCCCTCAATGAGCAGTTCTTC. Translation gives CATSGLPSLNEQFF.